This T cell receptor beta chain was sequenced for a study of control samples from healthy donors and cancer patients. The CDR3 is 16 amino acids. Between the trimmed V and J ends, which lost 0 bases and 0 bases, there was a span of 9 bases. Per the germline V gene, CDR1 is SGDLS and CDR2 is YYNGEE. Assay: immunoSEQ multiplex PCR; the TCRdb copy retains only in-frame clones and omits some. The sample holds some 130,000 clones; about nine tenths are singletons and the top ten take approximately 6%. The material sequenced was blood. This TCR came from a man aged 18 to 29 in good health. This rearrangement joins TRBV9 to TRBJ2-2; no firm D call. The CDR3 nucleotides are TGTGCCAGCAGCGTAGGAGGCACCGCGAACACCGGGGAGCTGTTTTTT. It specifies CASSVGGTANTGELFF.